What follows are 18 T cell receptor beta chains derived from one specimen sequenced in a study of regulatory T cells in long-lasting Graves disease. Building of the TCR beta libraries involved iRepertoire HTBI primers and Arm-PCR of CDR3 regions. TCRdb independently ran MiXCR on the multiplex PCR reads; one entry per CDR3 protein. Of 200,000 to 250,000 distinct CDR3 sequences detected, approximately 18% appear once; the ten largest clones hold about 11%. Time point of the sample: newly diagnosed GD, antithyroid drugs for less than 3 months. From RNA extracted from PBMCs, the TCR library was made. This sample was also put to use in a study of T cells in Graves' hyperthyroidism and ophthalmopathy.

This specimen consisted of peripheral blood mononuclear cells (PBMCs), obtained at new diagnosis, from a patient treated with antithyroid drugs. The receptors shown here come from a woman in her twenties or thirties with Graves disease.

There are many counts of this clonotype. The rearrangement uses TRBV12-3 or TRBV12-4 and TRBJ2-1, with D unclear. The V end lost 5 bases, the J end lost 3 bases, and 8 bases lay between the germline ends. The CDR3 consists of 13 residues. In DNA, the CDR3 is TGTGCCAGCAGTCTAGGATTCTACAATGAGCAGTTCTTC. Protein: CASSLGFYNEQFF.

This clonotype was recorded at least ten times. V and J are TRBV7-3 and TRBJ1-1; D is ambiguous. V lost 11 bases and J 1 base, leaving 17 bases between the germline ends. The germline gives CDR1 SGHTA, CDR2 FQGTGA. The length of the CDR3 is 14 residues. CDR3 coding DNA: TGTGCCTCAGCCGATGGGCGGGGGAACACTGAAGCTTTCTTT. Amino acid sequence: CASADGRGNTEAFF. The full variable domain, with the rest looked up from reference TRBV7-3 and TRBJ1-1, is GAGVSQTPSNKVTEKGKYVELRCDPISGHTALYWYRQSLGQGPEFLIYFQGTGAADDSGLPNDRFFAVRPEGSVSTLKIQRTERGDSAVYLCASADGRGNTEAFFGQGTRLTVV.

Many counts were recorded for this clonotype. The chain couples TRBV19 to TRBJ2-7; perhaps TRBD2 as D (5 bases). Germline CDR1 reads LNHDA; CDR2 reads SQIVND (reference sequence). CDR3 length: 12 residues. V was clipped by 6 bases and J by 3 bases, with 9 bases between them. CDR3 nucleotides: TGTGCCAGTAGCGGGAATCTCTACGAGCAGTACTTC. Translating gives CASSGNLYEQYF. The whole variable domain, filled in from reference TRBV19 and TRBJ2-7, reads DGGITQSPKYLFRKEGQNVTLSCEQNLNHDAMYWYRQDPGQGLRLIYYSQIVNDFQKGDIAEGYSVSREKKESFPLTVTSAQKNPTAFYLCASSGNLYEQYFGPGTRLTVT.

This clonotype was seen once. The chain is built from TRBV11-2 and TRBJ1-4; D is undetermined. CDR3 length equals 14 residues. Trimming took 6 bases from V and 3 from J, leaving 11 bases between them. Per germline, CDR1 SGHAT and CDR2 FQNNGV. DNA for the CDR3: TGTGCCAGCAGTCTAGCAGTCCCTAATGAAAAACTGTTTTTT. Its protein product is CASSLAVPNEKLFF.

In this sample, this clonotype turned up many times. CDR3 DNA: TGCAGCGCCCCGAGACAGGGTATGGCTTTCTTT. Translating gives CSAPRQGMAFF. This sequence joins TRBV29-1 and TRBJ1-1, with 7 bases identical to TRBD1. The CDR3 totals 11 residues. J gave up 11 bases and V 7 bases, and 10 bases lay outside the gene matches. CDR1 is SQVTM and CDR2 is ANQGSEA in the germline V gene.

This clonotype was seen many times. The chain couples TRBV11-3 to TRBJ2-3, with D possibly being TRBD1 (7 bases). V gave up 0 bases and J gave up 6 bases, with 16 bases separating them. Germline CDR1 and CDR2: SGHNT and YENEEA. This CDR3 has 16 amino acids. This CDR3 reads CASSLDQGGRRDTQYF. The CDR3 coding sequence is TGTGCCAGCAGCTTAGATCAGGGGGGCCGAAGGGATACGCAGTATTTT. Together with reference TRBV11-3 and TRBJ2-3, the CDR3 gives the full variable domain: EAGVVQSPRYKIIEKKQPVAFWCNPISGHNTLYWYLQNLGQGPELLIRYENEEAVDDSQLPKDRFSAERLKGVDSTLKIQPAELGDSAVYLCASSLDQGGRRDTQYFGPGTRLTVL.

The V gene is TRBV27, the J gene TRBJ2-7; D uncertain. The CDR3 is 15 amino acids. Germline V gene lookup returns CDR1 MNHEY and CDR2 SMNVEV (reference sequence). V lost 2 bases and J lost 0, with 11 bases in between. The CDR3 sequence: CASSLTPDLSYEQYF. CDR3 nucleotides: TGTGCCAGCAGTTTAACCCCGGACCTCTCCTACGAGCAGTACTTC.

This clonotype has at least ten counts. CDR3 in DNA: TGTGCCTGGAGCTTCGCAATGCCTAATCAGCCCCAGCATTTT. Amino acid sequence: CAWSFAMPNQPQHF. The rearrangement links TRBV30 to TRBJ1-5, with D unresolved. This CDR3 region has 14 residues. The germline V gene encodes CDR1 GTSNPN and CDR2 SVGIG (reference sequence). V was trimmed by 3 bases and J by 4 bases, leaving 13 bases between them.

This clonotype was recorded many times. The chain uses TRBV2 and TRBJ2-3; TRBD2 matches 11 bases. Germline V gene data show CDR1 as SNHLY and CDR2 as FYNNEI. This CDR3 has 14 residues. V was pared by 10 bases and J by 4 bases, with 7 bases of the junction left unmatched. The DNA for the CDR3 is TGTGCCAACGGTCTAGCGGGGGGCGCAGATACGCAGTATTTT. It encodes CANGLAGGADTQYF.

This sequence joins TRBV12-5 and TRBJ1-1; 7 bases line up with TRBD1. Losses at the gene ends were 5 bases for V and 11 bases for J; bases not matched to a gene: 17. The length of the CDR3 is 15 residues. Germline V gene data show CDR1 as LGHNT and CDR2 as FRNRAP. CDR3 in DNA: TGTGCTAGTGGTACAGGGCGAGGGGGCACCGGGAAGGCTTTCTTT. As protein: CASGTGRGGTGKAFF.

This clonotype was seen ten or more times. The chain couples TRBV20-1 to TRBJ1-2; possibly TRBD1 for D (5 bases). The CDR3 consists of 14 residues. Deletions cut 5 bases from V and 4 bases from J, with 17 bases between. From germline, CDR1 is DFQATT and CDR2 SNEGSKA (reference sequence). The CDR3 region has the DNA TGCAGTGCTTCGAAAAGCGTGCAGGGCTATGGCTACACCTTC. Its protein is CSASKSVQGYGYTF.

This clonotype was recorded many times. The chain has TRBV6-2 or TRBV6-3 and TRBJ2-5; tentatively, D is TRBD2 (5 bases). V lost 2 bases, J lost 4 bases, and 11 bases lay in between. The CDR3 consists of 14 residues. Germline V gene sequence: CDR1 MNHEY, CDR2 SVGEGT. In nucleotides, the CDR3 is TGTGCCAGCAGTTACCGAGCGGTGGTAGAGACCCAGTACTTC. It specifies CASSYRAVVETQYF.

This clonotype was seen once. The V and J genes are TRBV7-2 and TRBJ1-6; D unresolved. Looked up from germline, CDR1 is SGHTA and CDR2 is FQGNSA. V was pared by 5 bases and J by 10 bases, with 15 bases between. The CDR3 runs 14 residues. Here the CDR3 DNA reads TGTGCCAGCAGCCAAACGGGAGGAGAGTCACCCCTCCACTTT. Translating it yields CASSQTGGESPLHF.

This clonotype was detected a few times. The rearrangement joins TRBV12-3 or TRBV12-4 to TRBJ1-4; D is unresolved. V lost 0 bases and J 9 bases, leaving 11 bases between the germline ends. CDR3 length equals 14 residues. CDR3 bases: TGTGCCAGCAGTTTAGCTCAGCTAAGGAAAAAACTGTTTTTT. Residues: CASSLAQLRKKLFF.

The V call is TRBV29-1, the J call TRBJ2-1, with 8 bases lining up with TRBD1. Germline values: CDR1 SQVTM, CDR2 ANQGSEA. V shed 7 bases and J 2 bases; nucleotides not matched to a gene: 1. This CDR3 comprises 12 residues. CDR3 region: CSATGAYNEQFF. The CDR3 coding sequence is TGCAGCGCGACAGGGGCCTACAATGAGCAGTTCTTC.

This clonotype has ten or more counts. The genes are TRBV28 and TRBJ1-5; D ambiguous. Germline lookup yields CDR1 MDHEN and CDR2 SYDVKM. The CDR3 sequence is 14 residues long. V was clipped by 5 bases and J by 3 bases, with 11 bases between them. CDR3 sequence reads: CASSPRFDNQPQHF. The CDR3 bases are TGTGCCAGCAGTCCACGTTTTGACAATCAGCCCCAGCATTTT.

Regarding this clonotype: At one end the junction does not follow the germline gene, possibly because of a read error. V gene TRBV4-2 combines with J gene TRBJ2-3; unclear D gene. This CDR3 is built from 15 residues. Germline V gene sequence: CDR1 LGHNA, CDR2 YNFKEQ. CDR3 coding DNA: TGTGCCAGCAGCCAAGAGTGTCGTGGCACAGATACGCAGTCTTTT. Translating it yields CASSQECRGTDTQSF.

This clonotype came up many times. The CDR3 reads CASSQEEGNPAGTIYF. DNA of the CDR3: TGCGCCAGCAGCCAGGAGGAGGGGAACCCTGCGGGGACCATATATTTT. The rearrangement uses TRBV4-1 and TRBJ1-3, with D tentatively TRBD1 (5 bases). The V and J ends lost 3 bases and 10 bases respectively, with 22 bases between them. The CDR3 length is 16 residues. The V gene's germline CDR1 is MGHRA and CDR2 YSYEKL.